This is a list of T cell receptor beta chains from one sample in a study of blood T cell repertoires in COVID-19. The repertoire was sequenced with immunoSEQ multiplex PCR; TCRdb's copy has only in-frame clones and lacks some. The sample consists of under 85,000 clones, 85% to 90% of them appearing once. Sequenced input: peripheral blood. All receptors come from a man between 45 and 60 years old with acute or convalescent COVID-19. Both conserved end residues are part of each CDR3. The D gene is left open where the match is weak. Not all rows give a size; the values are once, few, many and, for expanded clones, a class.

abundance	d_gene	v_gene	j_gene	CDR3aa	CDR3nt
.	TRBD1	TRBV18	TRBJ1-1	CASSGPGQGSTEAFF	TGTGCCAGCTCAGGACCGGGACAGGGGAGCACTGAAGCTTTCTTT
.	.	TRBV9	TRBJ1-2	CASSVGPSGFDGYTF	TGTGCCAGCAGCGTAGGACCGTCAGGGTTCGATGGCTACACCTTC
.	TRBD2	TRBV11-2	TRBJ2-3	CASSPGLAGLTSTDTQYF	TGTGCCAGCAGCCCAGGACTAGCGGGTCTTACTAGCACAGATACGCAGTATTTT
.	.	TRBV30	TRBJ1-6	CAWSESGGSPLHF	TGTGCCTGGAGTGAATCTGGGGGCTCACCCCTCCACTTT
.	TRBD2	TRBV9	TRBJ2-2	CASSAGGGELFF	TGTGCCAGCAGCGCGGGAGGCGGGGAGCTGTTTTTT
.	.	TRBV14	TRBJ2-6	CASSQQGSGANVLTF	TGTGCCAGCAGCCAACAGGGATCAGGGGCCAACGTCCTGACTTTC
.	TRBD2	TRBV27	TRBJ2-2	CASTHVPGLGDTGELFF	TGTGCCAGCACTCACGTCCCGGGACTAGGGGACACCGGGGAGCTGTTTTTT
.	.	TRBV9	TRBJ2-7	CASSPQTSTLYEQYF	TGTGCCAGCAGCCCCCAGACTAGTACGCTCTACGAGCAGTACTTC
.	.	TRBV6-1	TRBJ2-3	CASSEARSGASTDTQYF	TGTGCCAGCAGTGAAGCTAGGAGCGGAGCTAGCACAGATACGCAGTATTTT
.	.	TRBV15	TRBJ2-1	CATSRDLLASSPEQFF	TGTGCCACCAGCAGAGATCTTTTGGCTTCCTCCCCTGAGCAGTTCTTC
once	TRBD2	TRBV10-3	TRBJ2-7	CAISAQRDYEQYF	TGTGCCATCAGTGCCCAGCGGGATTACGAGCAGTACTTC
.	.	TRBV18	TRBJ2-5	CASSPRDWEETQYF	TGTGCCAGCTCACCACGGGACTGGGAGGAGACCCAGTACTTC
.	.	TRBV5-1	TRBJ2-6	CASSLELTGSGANVLTF	TGCGCCAGCAGCTTGGAGTTAACAGGGTCTGGGGCCAACGTCCTGACTTTC
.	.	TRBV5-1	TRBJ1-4	CASSFEGGGEKLFF	TGCGCCAGCAGCTTCGAAGGAGGCGGTGAAAAACTGTTTTTT
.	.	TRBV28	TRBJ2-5	CASSLRALARYQETQYF	TGTGCCAGCAGCCTAAGGGCTCTAGCGAGATACCAAGAGACCCAGTACTTC
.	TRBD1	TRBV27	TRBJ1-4	CASSHKPGTGTTNEKLFF	TGTGCCAGCAGCCACAAACCCGGGACAGGGACCACTAATGAAAAACTGTTTTTT
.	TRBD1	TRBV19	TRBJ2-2	CASTGTGNVGELFF	TGTGCCAGTACCGGGACAGGGAATGTCGGGGAGCTGTTTTTT
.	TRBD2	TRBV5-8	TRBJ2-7	CASSPGGGYYEQYF	TGTGCCAGCAGCCCCGGGGGGGGGTACTACGAGCAGTACTTC
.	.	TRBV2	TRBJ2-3	CASRASQLTDTQYF	TGTGCCAGCAGAGCCTCCCAACTCACAGATACGCAGTATTTT
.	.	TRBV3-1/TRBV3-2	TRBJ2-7	CASSLGAVSYEQYF	TGTGCCAGCAGCTTGGGGGCGGTCAGCTACGAGCAGTACTTC
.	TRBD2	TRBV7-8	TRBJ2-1	CASSLEVAGGYNEQFF	TGTGCCAGCAGCTTAGAGGTAGCGGGAGGGTACAATGAGCAGTTCTTC
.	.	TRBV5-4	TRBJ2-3	CASNLRQATDTQYF	TGTGCCAGTAACCTTCGACAGGCAACAGATACGCAGTATTTT
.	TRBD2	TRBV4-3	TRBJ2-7	CASSRGLAGGYEQYF	TGCGCCAGCAGCCGGGGACTAGCGGGAGGCTACGAGCAGTACTTC
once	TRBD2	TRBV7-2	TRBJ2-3	CASSPGSGRIRADTQYF	TGTGCCAGCAGCCCCGGTAGCGGGAGGATCCGCGCAGATACGCAGTATTTT
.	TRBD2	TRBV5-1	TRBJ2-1	CASSSEQPGLAGNEQFF	TGCGCCAGCAGCTCCGAACAACCGGGACTAGCGGGGAATGAGCAGTTCTTC
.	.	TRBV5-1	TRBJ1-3	CASSSGEVGNTIYF	TGCGCCAGCAGCTCGGGTGAGGTCGGAAACACCATATATTTT
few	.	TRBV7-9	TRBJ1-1	CASSLMVPGEAFF	TGTGCCAGCAGCTTAATGGTGCCGGGTGAAGCTTTCTTT
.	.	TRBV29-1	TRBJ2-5	CSVETQVVSLETQYF	TGCAGCGTTGAGACCCAGGTCGTTTCGCTGGAGACCCAGTACTTC
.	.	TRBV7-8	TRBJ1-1	CASSLVGQGMNTEAFF	TGTGCCAGCAGCTTAGTAGGGCAGGGGATGAACACTGAAGCTTTCTTT
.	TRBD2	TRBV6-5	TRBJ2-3	CASSFLAGGEDTQYF	TGTGCCAGCAGTTTTCTAGCGGGAGGGGAAGATACGCAGTATTTT
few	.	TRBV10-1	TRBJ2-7	CASSERGSSYEQYF	TGCGCCAGCAGTGAGAGGGGAAGCTCCTACGAGCAGTACTTC
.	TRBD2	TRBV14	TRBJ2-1	CASSQRLLAGTRNEQFF	TGTGCCAGCAGCCAACGTCTCCTAGCGGGAACCCGCAATGAGCAGTTCTTC
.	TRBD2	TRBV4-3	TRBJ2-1	CASSQVGREGLQQFF	TGCGCCAGCAGCCAAGTGGGGCGGGAGGGCCTTCAGCAGTTCTTC
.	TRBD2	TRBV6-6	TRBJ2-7	CASSVAGFSYEQYF	TGTGCCAGCAGTGTAGCGGGATTCTCCTACGAGCAGTACTTC
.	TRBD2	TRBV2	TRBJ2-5	CASSAGLAGGFETQYF	TGTGCCAGCAGTGCTGGACTAGCGGGAGGTTTTGAGACCCAGTACTTC
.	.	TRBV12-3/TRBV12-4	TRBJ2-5	CASSSRYQETQYF	TGTGCCAGCAGTTCGAGGTACCAAGAGACCCAGTACTTC
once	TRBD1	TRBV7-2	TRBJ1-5	CASRPAGGSGAQHF	TGTGCCAGCAGGCCAGCAGGGGGATCGGGGGCCCAGCATTTT
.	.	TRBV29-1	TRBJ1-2	CSVGGIQENYGYTF	TGCAGCGTTGGGGGAATACAGGAGAACTATGGCTACACCTTC
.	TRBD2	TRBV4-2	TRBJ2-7	CASSQGDYYEQYF	TGTGCCAGCAGCCAAGGGGACTACTACGAGCAGTACTTC
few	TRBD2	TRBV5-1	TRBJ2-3	CASSLTSGSLTDTQYF	TGCGCCAGCAGCCTGACCAGCGGGAGCCTCACAGATACGCAGTATTTT
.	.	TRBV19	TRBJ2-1	CASTPQTWSQGNEQFF	TGTGCCAGTACTCCCCAAACTTGGAGCCAGGGCAATGAGCAGTTCTTC
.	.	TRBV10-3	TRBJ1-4	CAISAPDEKLFF	TGTGCCATCAGTGCCCCAGATGAAAAACTGTTTTTT
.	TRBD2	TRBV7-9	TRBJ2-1	CASSLARLAGAYNEQFF	TGTGCCAGCAGCTTAGCGAGGCTAGCGGGAGCCTACAATGAGCAGTTCTTC
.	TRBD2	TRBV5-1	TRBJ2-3	CASSLTGGRRDTQYF	TGCGCCAGCAGCTTGACTGGCGGGAGGAGAGATACGCAGTATTTT
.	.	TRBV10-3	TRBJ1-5	CAISAQGTNQPQHF	TGTGCCATCAGTGCGCAGGGGACAAATCAGCCCCAGCATTTT
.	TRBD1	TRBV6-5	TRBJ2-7	CASSYRDRGYEQYF	TGTGCCAGCAGTTATAGGGACAGGGGCTACGAGCAGTACTTC
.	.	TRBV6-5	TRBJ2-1	CATSRREQGTQFF	TGTGCCACATCCCGACGAGAGCAGGGAACGCAGTTCTTC
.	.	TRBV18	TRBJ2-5	CASSPEDGSETQYF	TGTGCCAGCTCACCAGAGGATGGGTCAGAGACCCAGTACTTC
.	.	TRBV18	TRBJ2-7	CASSPYQASSYEQYF	TGTGCCAGCTCACCATACCAGGCAAGCTCCTACGAGCAGTACTTC
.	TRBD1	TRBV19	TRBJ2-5	CASRSTTGGTETQYF	TGTGCCAGTAGATCCACGACAGGGGGGACGGAGACCCAGTACTTC
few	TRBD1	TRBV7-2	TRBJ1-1	CASSLTATGNLEAFF	TGTGCCAGCAGCCTTACAGCGACAGGGAATCTTGAAGCTTTCTTT
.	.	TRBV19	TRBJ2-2	CASSSLDFPRTGELFF	TGTGCCAGTAGTAGCCTGGACTTTCCCCGAACCGGGGAGCTGTTTTTT
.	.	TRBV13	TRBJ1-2	CASSLEGGSYGYTF	TGTGCCAGCAGCTTAGAAGGAGGCAGCTATGGCTACACCTTC
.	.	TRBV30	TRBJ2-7	CAWRGGVEQYF	TGTGCCTGGAGGGGCGGGGTCGAGCAGTACTTC
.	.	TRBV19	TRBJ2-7	CASSSPSTNYEQYF	TGTGCCAGTAGTTCCCCTAGCACTAACTACGAGCAGTACTTC
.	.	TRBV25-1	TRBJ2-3	CASSLAGRTDTQYF	TGTGCCAGCAGTCTCGCGGGGAGAACAGATACGCAGTATTTT
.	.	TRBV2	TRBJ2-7	CASSLSSYEQYF	TGTGCCAGCAGTCTGAGCTCCTACGAGCAGTACTTC
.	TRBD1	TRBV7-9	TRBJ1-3	CASSRGTGENTIYF	TGTGCCAGCAGCCGGGGGACAGGGGAAAACACCATATATTTT
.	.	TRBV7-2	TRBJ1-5	CASSSFNSNQPQHF	TGTGCCAGCAGCTCCTTTAATAGCAATCAGCCCCAGCATTTT
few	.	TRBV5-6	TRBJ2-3	CASSLGLGLLFPGWYF	TGTGCCAGCAGCTTGGGCCTGGGACTTCTATTCCCCGGGTGGTATTTT